This T cell receptor (beta chain) was captured by sequencing in a study of shared clonotypes between healthy human individuals. The CDR3 loop spans 11 amino acids. The germline V gene encodes CDR1 LNHNV and CDR2 YYDKDF (reference sequence). Trimming took 7 bases from V and 6 from J, leaving 8 bases between them. Replicate PCRs from sorted subsets contained approximately 220 ng DNA, which is some 32,000 T cell genomes. Study processing details: With immunoSEQ giving junction-only sequences and no quality scores, filtering differed. Libraries were prepared by immunoSEQ multiplex PCR; TCRdb keeps only in-frame clonotypes and omits some of them. Clone size and V and J calls were adopted from that table, with D and trimming inferred from the DNA. The data contain approximately 2,300,000 clones, just under 95% of them singletons.

The source material was naive CD4+ T cells from PBMCs. Subset specified: CD45RA+ positively selected. The source is a man between 18 and 35 years old in good health. Some clones in this sample may be carry-over from other donors' samples. The chain employs TRBV15 and TRBJ2-3; TRBD2 is a possible D gene (5 bases). For the CDR3, the DNA is TGTGCCACCATGGAGGCTGATACGCAGTATTTT. Translation gives CATMEADTQYF. Filled out from reference TRBV15 and TRBJ2-3, the complete variable domain reads DAMVIQNPRYQVTQFGKPVTLSCSQTLNHNVMYWYQQKSSQAPKLLFHYYDKDFNNEADTPDNFQSRRPNTSFCFLDIRSPGLGDTAMYLCATMEADTQYFGPGTRLTVL.